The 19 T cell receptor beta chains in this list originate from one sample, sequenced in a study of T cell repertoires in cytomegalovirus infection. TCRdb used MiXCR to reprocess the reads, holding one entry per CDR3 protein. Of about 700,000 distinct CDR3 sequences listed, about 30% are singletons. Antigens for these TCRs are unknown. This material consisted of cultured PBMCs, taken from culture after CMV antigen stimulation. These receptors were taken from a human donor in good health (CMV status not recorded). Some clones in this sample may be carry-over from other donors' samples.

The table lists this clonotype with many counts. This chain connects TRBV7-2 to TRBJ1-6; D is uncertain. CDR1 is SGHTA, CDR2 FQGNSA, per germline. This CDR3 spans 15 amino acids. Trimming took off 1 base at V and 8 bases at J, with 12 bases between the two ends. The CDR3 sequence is CASSLGGVSHSPLHF. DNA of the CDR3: TGTGCCAGCAGCTTAGGCGGGGTATCTCATTCACCCCTCCACTTT.

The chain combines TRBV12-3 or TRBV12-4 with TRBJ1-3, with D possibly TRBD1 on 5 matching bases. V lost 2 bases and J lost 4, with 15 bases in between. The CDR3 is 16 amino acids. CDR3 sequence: CASSLRGSPSGNTIYF. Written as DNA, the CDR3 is TGTGCCAGCAGTTTAAGGGGCAGCCCCTCCGGAAACACCATATATTTT.

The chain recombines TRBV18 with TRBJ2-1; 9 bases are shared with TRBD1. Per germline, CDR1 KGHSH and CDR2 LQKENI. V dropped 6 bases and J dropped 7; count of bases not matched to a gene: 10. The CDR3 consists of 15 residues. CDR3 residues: CASSRRDRELNEQFF. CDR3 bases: TGTGCCAGCTCGCGCCGGGACAGGGAGCTTAATGAGCAGTTCTTC.

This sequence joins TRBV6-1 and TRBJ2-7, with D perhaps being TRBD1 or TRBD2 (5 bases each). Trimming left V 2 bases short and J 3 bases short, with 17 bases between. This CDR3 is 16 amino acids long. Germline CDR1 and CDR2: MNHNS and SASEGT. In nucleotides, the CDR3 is TGTGCCAGCAGTGAATGGAGCGTGGGACGGGACTACGAGCAGTACTTC. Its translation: CASSEWSVGRDYEQYF.

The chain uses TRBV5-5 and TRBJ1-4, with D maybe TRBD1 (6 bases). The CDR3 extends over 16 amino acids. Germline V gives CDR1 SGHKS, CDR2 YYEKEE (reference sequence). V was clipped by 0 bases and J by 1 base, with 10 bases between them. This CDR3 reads CASSLEQGRTNEKLFF. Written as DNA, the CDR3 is TGTGCCAGCAGCTTGGAGCAGGGGAGAACTAATGAAAAACTGTTTTTT.

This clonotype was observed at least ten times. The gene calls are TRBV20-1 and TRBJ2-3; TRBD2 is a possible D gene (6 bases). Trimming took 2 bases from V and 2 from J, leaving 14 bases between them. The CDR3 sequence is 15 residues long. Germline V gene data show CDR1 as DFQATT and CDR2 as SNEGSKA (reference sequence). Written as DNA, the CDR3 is TGCAGTGCTAGAATTGCTAGCGTACCCACAGATACGCAGTATTTT. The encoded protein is CSARIASVPTDTQYF.

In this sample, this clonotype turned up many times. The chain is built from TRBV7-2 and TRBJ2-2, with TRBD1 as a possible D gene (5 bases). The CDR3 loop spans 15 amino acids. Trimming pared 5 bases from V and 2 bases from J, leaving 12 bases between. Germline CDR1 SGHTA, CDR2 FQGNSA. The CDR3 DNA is TGTGCCAGCAGCCCAGACAGACGCAACACCGGGGAGCTGTTTTTT. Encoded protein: CASSPDRRNTGELFF.

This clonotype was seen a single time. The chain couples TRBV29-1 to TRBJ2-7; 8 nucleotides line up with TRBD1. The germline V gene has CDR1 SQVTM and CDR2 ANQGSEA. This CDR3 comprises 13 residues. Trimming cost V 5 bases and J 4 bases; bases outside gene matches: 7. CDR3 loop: CSVSGTGAYEQYF. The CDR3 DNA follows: TGCAGCGTTTCCGGGACAGGCGCTTACGAGCAGTACTTC.

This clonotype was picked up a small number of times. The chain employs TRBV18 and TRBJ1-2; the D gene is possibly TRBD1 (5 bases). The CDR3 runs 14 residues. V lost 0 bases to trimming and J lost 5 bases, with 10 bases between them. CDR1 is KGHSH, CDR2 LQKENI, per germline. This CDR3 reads CASSPPLEGYGYTF. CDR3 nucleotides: TGTGCCAGCTCACCACCGTTGGAGGGGTATGGCTACACCTTC.

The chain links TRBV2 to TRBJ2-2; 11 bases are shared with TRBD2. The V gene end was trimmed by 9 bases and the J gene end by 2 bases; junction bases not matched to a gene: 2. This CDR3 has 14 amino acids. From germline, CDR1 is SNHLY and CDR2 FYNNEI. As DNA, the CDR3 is TGTGCCAGAGGGACTAGCGGTAACACCGGGGAGCTGTTTTTT. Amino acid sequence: CARGTSGNTGELFF.

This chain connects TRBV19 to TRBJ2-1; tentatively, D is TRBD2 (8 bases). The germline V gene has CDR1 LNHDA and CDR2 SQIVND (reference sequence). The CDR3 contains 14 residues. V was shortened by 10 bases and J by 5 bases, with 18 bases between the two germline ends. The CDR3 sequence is CATGGEGAHNEQFF. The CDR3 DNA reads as TGTGCCACCGGGGGGGAGGGGGCTCACAATGAGCAGTTCTTC.

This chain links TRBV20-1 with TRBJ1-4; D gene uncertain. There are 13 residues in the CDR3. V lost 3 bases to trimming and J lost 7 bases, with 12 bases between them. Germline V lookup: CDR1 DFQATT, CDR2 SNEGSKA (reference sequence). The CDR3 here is CSASPPWVEKLFF. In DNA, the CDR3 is TGCAGTGCTAGTCCCCCATGGGTTGAAAAACTGTTTTTT.

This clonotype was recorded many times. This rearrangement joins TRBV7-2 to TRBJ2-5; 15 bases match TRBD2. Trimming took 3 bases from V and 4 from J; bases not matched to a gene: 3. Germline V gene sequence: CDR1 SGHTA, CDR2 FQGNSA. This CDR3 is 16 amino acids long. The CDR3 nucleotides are TGTGCCAGCAGCTTCGGACTAGCGGGAGGGGGAGAGACCCAGTACTTC. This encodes CASSFGLAGGGETQYF.

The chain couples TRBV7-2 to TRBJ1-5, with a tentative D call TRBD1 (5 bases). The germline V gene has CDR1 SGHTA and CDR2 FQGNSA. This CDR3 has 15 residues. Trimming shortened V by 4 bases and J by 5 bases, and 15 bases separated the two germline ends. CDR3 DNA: TGTGCCAGCAGCTCAACGACAGAATTTTATCAGCCCCAGCATTTT. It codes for CASSSTTEFYQPQHF.

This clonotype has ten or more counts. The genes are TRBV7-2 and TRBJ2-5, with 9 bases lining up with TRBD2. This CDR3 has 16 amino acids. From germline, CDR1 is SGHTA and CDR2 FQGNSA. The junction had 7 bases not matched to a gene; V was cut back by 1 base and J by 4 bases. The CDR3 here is CASSLVSGRSGETQYF. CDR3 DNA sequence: TGTGCCAGCAGCTTAGTTAGCGGGAGAAGTGGAGAGACCCAGTACTTC.

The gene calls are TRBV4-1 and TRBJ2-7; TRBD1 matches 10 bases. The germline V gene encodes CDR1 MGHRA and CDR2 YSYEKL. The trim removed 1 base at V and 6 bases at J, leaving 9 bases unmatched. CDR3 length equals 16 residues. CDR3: CASSQVADRGAREQYF. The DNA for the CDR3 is TGCGCCAGCAGCCAAGTGGCGGACAGGGGGGCCCGCGAGCAGTACTTC.

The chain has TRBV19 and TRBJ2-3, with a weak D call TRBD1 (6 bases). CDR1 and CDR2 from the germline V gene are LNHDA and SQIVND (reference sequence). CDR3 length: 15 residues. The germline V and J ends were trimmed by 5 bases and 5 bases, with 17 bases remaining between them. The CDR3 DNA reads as TGTGCCAGTAGTCGAGGACCTATCAGGGGAGATACGCAGTATTTT. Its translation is CASSRGPIRGDTQYF.

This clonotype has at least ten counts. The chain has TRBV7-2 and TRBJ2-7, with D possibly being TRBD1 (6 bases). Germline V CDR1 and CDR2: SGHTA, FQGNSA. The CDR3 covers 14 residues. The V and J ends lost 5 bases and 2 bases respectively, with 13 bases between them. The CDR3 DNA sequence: TGTGCCAGCAGCCCGCGGGCAGGGGCCTACGAGCAGTACTTC. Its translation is CASSPRAGAYEQYF.

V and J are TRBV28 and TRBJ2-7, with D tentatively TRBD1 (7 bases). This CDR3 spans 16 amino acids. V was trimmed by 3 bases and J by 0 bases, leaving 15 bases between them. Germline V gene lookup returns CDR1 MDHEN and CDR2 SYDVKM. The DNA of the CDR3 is TGTGCCAGCAGTTTTCGGCAGGGGGGATTCTCCTACGAGCAGTACTTC. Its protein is CASSFRQGGFSYEQYF.